This T cell receptor (beta chain) was profiled in a study of cytotoxic CD8 clonotypes in ibrutinib-treated CLL. At the level of the study: For this cohort, patients were roughly 10 relapsed/refractory and roughly 14 treatment-naive, while 17 were IGHV unmutated. Partial responders roughly 25, complete 2; about 12 progressed and roughly 14 stayed in remission by median 68 months.

Germline values: CDR1 MNHEY, CDR2 SMNVEV (reference sequence). The CDR3 extends over 15 amino acids. J lost 5 bases, V lost 5 bases, and 4 bases had no gene match. The method was immunoSEQ multiplex PCR; TCRdb's version includes in-frame clones alone and lacks a portion of them. This sample has 60,000 to 75,000 clones, with about nine tenths found just once. The receptor comes from a human donor with chronic lymphocytic leukemia. This sample comprised PBMCs, obtained after 12 months of ibrutinib treatment. The chain uses TRBV27 and TRBJ2-5, with 14 positions matching TRBD2. In DNA form, the CDR3 reads TGTGCCAGCAGTGTAGGGACTAGCGGGAGTGAGACCCAGTACTTC. It specifies CASSVGTSGSETQYF.